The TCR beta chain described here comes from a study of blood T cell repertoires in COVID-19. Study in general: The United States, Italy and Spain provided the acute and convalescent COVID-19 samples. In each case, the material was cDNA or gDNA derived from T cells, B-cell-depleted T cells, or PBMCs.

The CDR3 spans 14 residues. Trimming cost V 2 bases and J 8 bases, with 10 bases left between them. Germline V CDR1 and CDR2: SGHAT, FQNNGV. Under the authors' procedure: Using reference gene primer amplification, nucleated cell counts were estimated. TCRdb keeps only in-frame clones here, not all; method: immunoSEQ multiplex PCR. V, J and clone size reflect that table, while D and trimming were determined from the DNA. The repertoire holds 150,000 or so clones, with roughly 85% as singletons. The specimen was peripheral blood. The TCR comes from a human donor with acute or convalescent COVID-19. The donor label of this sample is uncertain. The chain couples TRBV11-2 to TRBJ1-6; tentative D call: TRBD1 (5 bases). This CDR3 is CASSLLTVDSPLHF. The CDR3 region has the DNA TGTGCCAGCAGCTTACTGACAGTAGATTCACCCCTCCACTTT.